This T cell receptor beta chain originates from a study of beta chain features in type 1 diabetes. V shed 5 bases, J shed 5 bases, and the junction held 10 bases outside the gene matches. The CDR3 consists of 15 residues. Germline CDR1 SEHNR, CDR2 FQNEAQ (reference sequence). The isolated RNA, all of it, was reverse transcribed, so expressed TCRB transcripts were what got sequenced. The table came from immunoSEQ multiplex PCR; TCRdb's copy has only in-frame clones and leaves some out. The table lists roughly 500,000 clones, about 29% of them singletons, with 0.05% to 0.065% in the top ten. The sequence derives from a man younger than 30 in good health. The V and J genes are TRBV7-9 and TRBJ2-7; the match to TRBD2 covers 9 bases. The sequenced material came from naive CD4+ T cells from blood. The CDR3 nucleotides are TGTGCCAGCAGCCCTGTACAGCGGGAGGAGGACGAGCAGTACTTC. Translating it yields CASSPVQREEDEQYF.